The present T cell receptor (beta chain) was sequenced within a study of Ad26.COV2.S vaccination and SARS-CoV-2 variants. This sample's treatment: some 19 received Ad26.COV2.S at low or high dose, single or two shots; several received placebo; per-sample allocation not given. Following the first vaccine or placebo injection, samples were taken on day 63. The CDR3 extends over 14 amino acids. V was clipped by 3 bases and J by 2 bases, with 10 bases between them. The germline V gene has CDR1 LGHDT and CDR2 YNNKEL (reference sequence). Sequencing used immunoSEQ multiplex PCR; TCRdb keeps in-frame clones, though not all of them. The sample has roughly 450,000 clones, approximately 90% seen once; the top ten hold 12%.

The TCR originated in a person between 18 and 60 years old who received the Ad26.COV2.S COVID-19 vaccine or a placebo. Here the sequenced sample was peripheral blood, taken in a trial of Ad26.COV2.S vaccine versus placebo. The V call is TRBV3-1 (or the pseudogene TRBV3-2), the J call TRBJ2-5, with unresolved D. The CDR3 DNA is TGTGCCAGCAGCCAGTTCGGCCCTCAAGAGACCCAGTACTTC. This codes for CASSQFGPQETQYF.